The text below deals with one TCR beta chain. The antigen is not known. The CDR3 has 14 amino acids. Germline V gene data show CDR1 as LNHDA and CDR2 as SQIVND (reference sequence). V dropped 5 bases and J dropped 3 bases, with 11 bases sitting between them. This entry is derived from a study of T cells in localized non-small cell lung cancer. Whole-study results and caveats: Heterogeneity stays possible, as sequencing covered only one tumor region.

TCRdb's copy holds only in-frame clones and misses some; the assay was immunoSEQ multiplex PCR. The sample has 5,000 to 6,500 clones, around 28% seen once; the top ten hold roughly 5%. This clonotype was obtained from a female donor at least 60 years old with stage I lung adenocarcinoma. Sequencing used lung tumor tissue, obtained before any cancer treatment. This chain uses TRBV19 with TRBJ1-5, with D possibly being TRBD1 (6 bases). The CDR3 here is CASSPGQTNQPQHF. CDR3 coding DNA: TGTGCCAGTAGTCCCGGACAGACCAATCAGCCCCAGCATTTT.